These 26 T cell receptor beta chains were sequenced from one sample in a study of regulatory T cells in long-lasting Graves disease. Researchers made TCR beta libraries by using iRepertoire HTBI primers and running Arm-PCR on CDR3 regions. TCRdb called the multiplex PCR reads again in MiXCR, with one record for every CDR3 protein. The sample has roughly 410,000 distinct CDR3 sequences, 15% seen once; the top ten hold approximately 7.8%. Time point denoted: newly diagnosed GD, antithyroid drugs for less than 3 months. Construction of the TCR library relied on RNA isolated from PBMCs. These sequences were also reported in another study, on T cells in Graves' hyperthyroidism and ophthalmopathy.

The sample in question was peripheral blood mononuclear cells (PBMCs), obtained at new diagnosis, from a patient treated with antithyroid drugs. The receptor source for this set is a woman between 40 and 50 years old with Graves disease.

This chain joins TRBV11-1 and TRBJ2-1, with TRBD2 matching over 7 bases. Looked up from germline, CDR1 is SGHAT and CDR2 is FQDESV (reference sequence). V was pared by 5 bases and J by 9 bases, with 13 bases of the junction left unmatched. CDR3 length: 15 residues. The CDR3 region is CASSPGSGMSVEQFF. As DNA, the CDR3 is TGTGCCAGCAGCCCCGGGAGCGGGATGTCGGTTGAGCAGTTCTTC. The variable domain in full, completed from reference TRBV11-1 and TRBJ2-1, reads EAEVAQSPRYKITEKSQAVAFWCDPISGHATLYWYRQILGQGPELLVQFQDESVVDDSQLPKDRFSAERLKGVDSTLKIQPAELGDSAMYLCASSPGSGMSVEQFFGPGTRLTVL.

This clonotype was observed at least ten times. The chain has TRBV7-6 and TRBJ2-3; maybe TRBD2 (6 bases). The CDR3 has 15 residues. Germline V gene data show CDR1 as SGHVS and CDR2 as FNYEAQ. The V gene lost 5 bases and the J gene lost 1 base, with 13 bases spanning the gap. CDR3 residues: CASSGRDSRTDTQYF. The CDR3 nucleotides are TGTGCCAGCAGCGGCCGGGACTCTCGCACAGATACGCAGTATTTT.

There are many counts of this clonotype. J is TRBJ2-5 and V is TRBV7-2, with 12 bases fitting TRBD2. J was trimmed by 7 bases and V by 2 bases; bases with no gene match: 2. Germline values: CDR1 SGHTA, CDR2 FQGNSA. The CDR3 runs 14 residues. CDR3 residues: CASSLPSGGVTQYF. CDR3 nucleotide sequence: TGTGCCAGCAGCTTACCTAGCGGGGGGGTGACCCAGTACTTC.

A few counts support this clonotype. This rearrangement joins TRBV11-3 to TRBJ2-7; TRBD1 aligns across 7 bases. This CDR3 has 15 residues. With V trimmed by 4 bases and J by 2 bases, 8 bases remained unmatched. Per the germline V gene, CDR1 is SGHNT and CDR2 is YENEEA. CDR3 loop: CASSSRDRKAYEQYF. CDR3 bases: TGTGCCAGCAGCTCCCGGGACAGAAAAGCCTACGAGCAGTACTTC.

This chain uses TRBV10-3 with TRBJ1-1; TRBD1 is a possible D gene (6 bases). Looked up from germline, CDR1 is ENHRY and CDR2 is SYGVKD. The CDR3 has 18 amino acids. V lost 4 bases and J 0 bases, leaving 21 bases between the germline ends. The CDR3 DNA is TGTGCCATCAGTGTCCATAAAGGGACATATCCGATGAACACTGAAGCTTTCTTT. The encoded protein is CAISVHKGTYPMNTEAFF.

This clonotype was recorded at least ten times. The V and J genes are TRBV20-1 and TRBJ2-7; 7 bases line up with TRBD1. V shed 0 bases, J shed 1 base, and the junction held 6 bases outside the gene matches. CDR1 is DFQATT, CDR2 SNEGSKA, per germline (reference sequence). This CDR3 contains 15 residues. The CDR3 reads CSARDRQGVSYEQYF. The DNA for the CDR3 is TGCAGTGCTAGAGATCGGCAGGGGGTTTCCTACGAGCAGTACTTC.

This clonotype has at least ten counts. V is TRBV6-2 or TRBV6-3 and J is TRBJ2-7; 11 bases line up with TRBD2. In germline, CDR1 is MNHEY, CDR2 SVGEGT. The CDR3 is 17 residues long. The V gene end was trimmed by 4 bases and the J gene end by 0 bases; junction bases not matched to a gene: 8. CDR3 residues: CASSSGTSGRGSYEQYF. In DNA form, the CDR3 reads TGTGCCAGCAGTTCCGGGACTAGCGGTCGGGGCTCCTACGAGCAGTACTTC.

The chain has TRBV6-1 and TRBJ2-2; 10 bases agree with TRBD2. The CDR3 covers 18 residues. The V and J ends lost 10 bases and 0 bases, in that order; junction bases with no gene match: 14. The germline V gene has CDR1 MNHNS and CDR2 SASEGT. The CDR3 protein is CATWRTSGFESNTGELFF. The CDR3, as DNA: TGTGCCACCTGGAGGACTAGCGGTTTTGAGTCGAACACCGGGGAGCTGTTTTTT.

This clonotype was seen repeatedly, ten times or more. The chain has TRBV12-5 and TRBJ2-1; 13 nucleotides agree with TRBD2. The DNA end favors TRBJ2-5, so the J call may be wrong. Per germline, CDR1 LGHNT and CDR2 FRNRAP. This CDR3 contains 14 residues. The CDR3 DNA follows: TGTGCTAGTCGGACTAGCGGGAGTTTAGAGACCCAGTACTTC. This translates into CASRTSGSLETQYF.

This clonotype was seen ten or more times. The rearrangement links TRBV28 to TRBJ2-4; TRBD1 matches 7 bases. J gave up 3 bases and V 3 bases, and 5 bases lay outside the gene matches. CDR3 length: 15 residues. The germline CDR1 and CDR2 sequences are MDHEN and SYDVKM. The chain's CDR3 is CASSFPRGYKNIQYF. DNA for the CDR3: TGTGCCAGCAGTTTTCCCAGGGGGTACAAAAACATTCAGTACTTC.

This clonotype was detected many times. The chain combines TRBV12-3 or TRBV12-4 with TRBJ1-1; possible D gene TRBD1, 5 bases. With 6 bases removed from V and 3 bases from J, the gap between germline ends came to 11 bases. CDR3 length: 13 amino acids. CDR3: CASRDNTDTEAFF. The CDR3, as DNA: TGTGCCAGCAGGGACAATACCGACACTGAAGCTTTCTTT.

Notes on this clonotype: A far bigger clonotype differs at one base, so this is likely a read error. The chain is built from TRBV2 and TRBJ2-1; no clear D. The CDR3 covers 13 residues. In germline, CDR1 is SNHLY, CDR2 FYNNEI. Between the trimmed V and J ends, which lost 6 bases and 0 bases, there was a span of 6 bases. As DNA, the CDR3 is TGTGCCAGCAGGGTTAGCTCCTACAATGAGCAGTTCTTC. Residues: CASRVSSYNEQFF.

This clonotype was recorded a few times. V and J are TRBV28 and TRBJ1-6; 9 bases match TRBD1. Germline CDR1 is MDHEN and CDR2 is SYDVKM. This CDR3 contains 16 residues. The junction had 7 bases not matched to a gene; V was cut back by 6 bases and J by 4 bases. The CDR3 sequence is CASSRIGQGYNSPLHF. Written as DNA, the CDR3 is TGTGCCAGCAGCCGGATAGGACAGGGGTATAATTCACCCCTCCACTTT.

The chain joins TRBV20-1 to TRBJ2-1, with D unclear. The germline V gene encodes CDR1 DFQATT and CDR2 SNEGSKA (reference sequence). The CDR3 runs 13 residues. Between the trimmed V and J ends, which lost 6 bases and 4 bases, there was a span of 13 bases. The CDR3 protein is CSALGPAYNEQFF. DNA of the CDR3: TGCAGTGCCCTCGGCCCGGCATACAATGAGCAGTTCTTC.

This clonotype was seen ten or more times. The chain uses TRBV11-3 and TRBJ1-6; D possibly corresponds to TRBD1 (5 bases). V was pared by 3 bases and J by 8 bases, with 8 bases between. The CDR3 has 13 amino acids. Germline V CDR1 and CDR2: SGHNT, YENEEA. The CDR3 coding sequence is TGTGCCAGCAGCTTGGGGGGAGATTCACCCCTCCACTTT. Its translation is CASSLGGDSPLHF.

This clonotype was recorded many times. CDR3 protein: CASRQGLAGDNEQFF. The DNA of the CDR3 is TGTGCCAGCAGACAGGGACTAGCGGGAGACAATGAGCAGTTCTTC. V and J are TRBV7-9 and TRBJ2-1; TRBD2 matches 14 bases. Germline values: CDR1 SEHNR, CDR2 FQNEAQ (reference sequence). This CDR3 spans 15 amino acids. Trimming at V came to 6 bases and at J to 5 bases, leaving 3 bases not matched to a gene. Combining the CDR3 with reference TRBV7-9 and TRBJ2-1 gives the whole variable domain DTGVSQNPRHKITKRGQNVTFRCDPISEHNRLYWYRQTLGQGPEFLTYFQNEAQLEKSRLLSDRFSAERPKGSFSTLEIQRTEQGDSAMYLCASRQGLAGDNEQFFGPGTRLTVL.

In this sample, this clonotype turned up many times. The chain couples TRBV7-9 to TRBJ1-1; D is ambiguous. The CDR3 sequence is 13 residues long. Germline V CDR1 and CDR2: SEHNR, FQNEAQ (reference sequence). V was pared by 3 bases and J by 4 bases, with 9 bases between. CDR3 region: CASSLVQFTEAFF. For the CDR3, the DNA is TGTGCCAGCAGCTTGGTCCAATTCACTGAAGCTTTCTTT.

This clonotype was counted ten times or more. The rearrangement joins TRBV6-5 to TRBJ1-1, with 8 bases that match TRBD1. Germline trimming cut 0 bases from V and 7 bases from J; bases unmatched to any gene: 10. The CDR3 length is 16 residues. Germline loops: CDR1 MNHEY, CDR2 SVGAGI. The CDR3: CASSYSRGQARVEAFF. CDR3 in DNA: TGTGCCAGCAGTTACTCGAGGGGACAGGCGAGGGTTGAAGCTTTCTTT.

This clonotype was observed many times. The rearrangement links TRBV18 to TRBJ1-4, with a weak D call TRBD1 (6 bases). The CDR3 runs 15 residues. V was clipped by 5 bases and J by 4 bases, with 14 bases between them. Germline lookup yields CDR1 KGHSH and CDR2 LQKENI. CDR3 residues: CASSFEQGDNEKLFF. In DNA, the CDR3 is TGTGCCAGCTCATTTGAACAGGGAGATAATGAAAAACTGTTTTTT.

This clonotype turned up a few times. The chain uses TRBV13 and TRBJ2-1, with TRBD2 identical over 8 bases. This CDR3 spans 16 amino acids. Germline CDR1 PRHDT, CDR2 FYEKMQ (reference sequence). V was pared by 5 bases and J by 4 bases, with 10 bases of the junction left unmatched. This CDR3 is CASSRELAEIYNEQFF. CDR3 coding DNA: TGTGCCAGCAGCCGGGAACTAGCGGAGATTTACAATGAGCAGTTCTTC.

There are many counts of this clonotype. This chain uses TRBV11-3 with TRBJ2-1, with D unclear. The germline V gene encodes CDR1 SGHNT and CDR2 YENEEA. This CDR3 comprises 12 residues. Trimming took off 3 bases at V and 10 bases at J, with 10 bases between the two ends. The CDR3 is CASSLGTSEQFF. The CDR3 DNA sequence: TGTGCCAGCAGCTTGGGTACCTCAGAGCAGTTCTTC.

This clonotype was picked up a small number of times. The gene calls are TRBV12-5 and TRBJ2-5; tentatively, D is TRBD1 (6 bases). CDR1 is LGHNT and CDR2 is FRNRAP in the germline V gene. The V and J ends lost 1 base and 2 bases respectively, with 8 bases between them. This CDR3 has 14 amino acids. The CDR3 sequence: CASGLGTAQETQYF. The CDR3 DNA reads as TGTGCTAGTGGTTTGGGGACAGCTCAAGAGACCCAGTACTTC.

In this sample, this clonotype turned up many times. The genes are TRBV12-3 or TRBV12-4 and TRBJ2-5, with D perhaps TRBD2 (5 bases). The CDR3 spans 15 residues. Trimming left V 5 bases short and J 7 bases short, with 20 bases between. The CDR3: CASSPLLDLGGTQYF. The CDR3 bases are TGTGCCAGCAGTCCCCTCTTGGACCTCGGAGGGACCCAGTACTTC.

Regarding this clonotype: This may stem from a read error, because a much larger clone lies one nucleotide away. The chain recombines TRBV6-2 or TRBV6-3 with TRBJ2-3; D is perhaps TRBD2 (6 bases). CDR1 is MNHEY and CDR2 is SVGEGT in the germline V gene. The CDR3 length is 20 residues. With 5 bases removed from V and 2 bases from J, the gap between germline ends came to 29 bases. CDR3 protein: CASSGPDRGVVAGNTDTQYF. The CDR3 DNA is TGTGCCAGCAGTGGACCAGATCGTGGGGTAGTCGCGGGGAACACAGATACGCAGTATTTT.

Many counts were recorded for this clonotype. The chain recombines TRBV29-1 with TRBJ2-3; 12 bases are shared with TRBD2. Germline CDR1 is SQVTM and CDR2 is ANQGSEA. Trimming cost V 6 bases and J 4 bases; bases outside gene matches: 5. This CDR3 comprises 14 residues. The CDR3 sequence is CSVTSGSQSDTQYF. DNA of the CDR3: TGCAGCGTGACTAGCGGGAGTCAGTCAGATACGCAGTATTTT.

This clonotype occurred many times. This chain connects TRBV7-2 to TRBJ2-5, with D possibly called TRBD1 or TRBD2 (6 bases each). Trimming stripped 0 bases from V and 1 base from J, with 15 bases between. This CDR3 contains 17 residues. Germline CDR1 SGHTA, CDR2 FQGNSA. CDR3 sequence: CASSLAVGGVGQETQYF. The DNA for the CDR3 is TGTGCCAGCAGCTTAGCGGTGGGGGGCGTAGGCCAAGAGACCCAGTACTTC.